The sequence of this T cell receptor beta chain was determined in a study of blood T cell repertoires in COVID-19 (dated by TCRdb to about 2020). With respect to the entire study: Samples covering the acute and convalescent phases of COVID-19 were provided by collaborators in the United States, Italy and Spain. The dataset comprised deeply sampled blood TCRbeta repertoires from subjects exposed to, actively infected with, or recovered from COVID-19. The repertoires were made available in a free public database intended to serve as a resource for research on the immune response to SARS-CoV-2. The samples were drawn from two sources: the first 160 participants of the ongoing ImmuneRACE study, and approximately 1,300 subjects contributed by 6 global collaborators. Sample metadata almost always included a de-identified subject ID, COVID-19 status, age in years and sex. The prospective study material was composed of cDNA or gDNA derived from T cells, B-cell-depleted T cells, or PBMCs. HLA class I and class II types, where available, came from metadata supplied by the sample provider rather than from assay-based typing.

The immunoSEQ Assay, a bias-controlled multiplex PCR, was used to amplify TCRbeta CDR3 regions from genomic DNA. The study's own analysis went as follows. Within the assay, amplification of reference gene primers was used to estimate how many nucleated cells each sample contained. To quantify the absolute abundance of each unique TCRbeta CDR3 rearrangement, sequence reads were collapsed and filtered. For each sample, productive Simpson clonality was calculated as the square root of Simpson's diversity index over productive rearrangements. TCRdb took over this immuneACCESS table, retaining in-frame rearrangements with V and J assigned. Such tables are incomplete; in checked studies, under half of the missing clones stem from an unresolved V gene, and the remainder is unexplained. The D gene and trimming were derived from the DNA, and the V and J assignments and clone size from that table. Here the sample has about 280,000 clones; roughly 88% occur a single time. Of the sample, approximately 3% is held by the ten largest clones.

Each collaborating institution followed its own protocols to collect whole blood in K2EDTA tubes. For TCRbeta analysis, collaborators shipped samples as frozen whole blood, isolated PBMCs, or DNA extracted from either of those sample types. Regarding this clone: Its antigen is still unknown. The record has no base qualities; no much larger clone is one base away.

Paper-wide results and their limitations: The amount of clinical and demographic metadata varied by source and participant and was provided uncurated.

Trimmed from V: 5 bases; trimmed from J: 3 bases; junction bases lacking a gene match: 11. The germline V gene encodes CDR1 KGHSH and CDR2 LQKENI. From its cysteine to its phenylalanine, the CDR3 spans 16 amino acids. Only the CDR3 part of the read is kept: 48 bases, read in frame from the first base. Recombination joined TRBV18 with TRBJ1-2; TRBD1 lines up with 8 middle nucleotides. The sample taken for sequencing was peripheral blood. This TCR derives from a woman aged 25 to 39 with active or convalescent COVID-19. DNA sequence: TGTGCCAGCTCAAAATCGACAGGGGTGGCCGACTATGGCTACACCTTC. It translates to CASSKSTGVADYGYTF. Full variable domain (CDR3 extended with the reference TRBV18 and TRBJ1-2 proteins): NAGVMQNPRHLVRRRGQEARLRCSPMKGHSHVYWYRQLPEEGLKFMVYLQKENIIDESGMPKERFSAEFPKEGPSILRIQQVVRGDSAAYFCASSKSTGVADYGYTFGSGTRLTVV.